The 6 T cell receptor beta chains in this list originate from one sample, sequenced in a study of T cells in Graves' hyperthyroidism and ophthalmopathy. Amplification yielded TCR beta CDR3 regions, with RNA transcripts as the source. An initial round of RT-PCR targeting the TCR CDR3 relied on the HTBI primer set. From the multiplex PCR reads, TCRdb called clonotypes with MiXCR, one entry per CDR3 protein. The data hold approximately 400,000 distinct CDR3 sequences, with 11% to 15% observed a single time. The specimen sequenced was blood. Receptors originate from a man aged 50-60 years with Graves' ophthalmopathy.

The rearrangement uses TRBV3-1 and TRBJ2-3; D may be TRBD2 (6 bases). The CDR3 consists of 15 residues. V was trimmed by 5 bases and J by 4 bases, leaving 16 bases between them. Germline CDR1 and CDR2: LGHDT and YNNKEL (reference sequence). In nucleotides, the CDR3 is TGTGCCAGCAGCGACCGGACCCCGGGGGCAGATACGCAGTATTTT. Encoded protein: CASSDRTPGADTQYF.

At least ten counts were recorded for this clonotype. This sequence joins TRBV7-2 and TRBJ2-5, with TRBD2 identical over 8 bases. The germline gives CDR1 SGHTA, CDR2 FQGNSA. After removal of 5 bases from V and 2 bases from J, the junction contained 7 bases not matched to a gene. There are 15 residues in the CDR3. CDR3 in amino acids: CASSPTGTRQETQYF. CDR3 DNA: TGTGCCAGCAGCCCCACCGGGACTAGGCAAGAGACCCAGTACTTC.

This clonotype was detected ten times or more. The chain links TRBV28 to TRBJ2-4; D may correspond to TRBD1 or TRBD2 (5 bases each). Trimming pared 6 bases from V and 0 bases from J, leaving 9 bases between. This CDR3 region has 14 residues. Germline V gene sequence: CDR1 MDHEN, CDR2 SYDVKM. The CDR3 DNA reads TGTGCCAGCAGATCCGGGACAGCCAAAAACATTCAGTACTTC. As protein: CASRSGTAKNIQYF.

This clonotype was seen many times. J is TRBJ2-7 and V is TRBV20-1, with D possibly matching TRBD1 (5 bases). The germline V and J ends were trimmed by 7 bases and 7 bases, with 23 bases remaining between them. The CDR3 is made up of 14 amino acids. Germline CDR1 is DFQATT and CDR2 is SNEGSKA (reference sequence). The CDR3 nucleotides read TGCAGTGGGGGCCTTAGTGATGGGGCCTGGGAGCAGTACTTC. This codes for CSGGLSDGAWEQYF.

This clonotype was detected ten times or more. The chain links TRBV11-2 to TRBJ2-7; no definite D call. The germline V and J ends were trimmed by 5 bases and 2 bases, with 10 bases remaining between them. The CDR3 extends over 13 amino acids. Germline V gene sequence: CDR1 SGHAT, CDR2 FQNNGV. As DNA, the CDR3 is TGTGCCAGCAGCGGGCGACATGCCTACGAGCAGTACTTC. Translating gives CASSGRHAYEQYF.

The chain recombines TRBV24-1 with TRBJ2-1, with D perhaps TRBD2 (6 bases). The V and J ends lost 9 bases and 8 bases respectively, with 10 bases between them. Germline V gene data show CDR1 as KGHDR and CDR2 as SFDVKD. The CDR3 has 11 residues. The DNA for the CDR3 is TGTGCCACCGGGAAGCGGGATGAGCAGTTCTTC. Its translation is CATGKRDEQFF.